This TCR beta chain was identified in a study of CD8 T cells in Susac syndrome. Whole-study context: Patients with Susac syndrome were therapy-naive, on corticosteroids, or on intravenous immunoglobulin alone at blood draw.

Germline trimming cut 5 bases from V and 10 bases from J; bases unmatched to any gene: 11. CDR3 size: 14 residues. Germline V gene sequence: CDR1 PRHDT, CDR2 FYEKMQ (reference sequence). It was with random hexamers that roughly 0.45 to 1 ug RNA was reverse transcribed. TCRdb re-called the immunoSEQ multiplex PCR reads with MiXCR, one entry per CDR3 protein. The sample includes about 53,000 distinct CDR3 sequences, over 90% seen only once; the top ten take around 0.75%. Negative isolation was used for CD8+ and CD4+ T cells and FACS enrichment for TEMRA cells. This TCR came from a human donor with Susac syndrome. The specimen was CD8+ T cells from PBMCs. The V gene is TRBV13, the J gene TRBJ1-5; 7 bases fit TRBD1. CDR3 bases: TGTGCCAGCAGCGCCCGACAGGGTCGAATACCCCAGCATTTT. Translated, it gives CASSARQGRIPQHF.